This TCR beta chain was recovered during a study of PD-1 blockade in classical Hodgkin lymphoma. The time point was: cycle 4 day 1 (C4D1), after five to seven weeks of nivolumab. Each patient relapsed following autologous stem cell transplantation, and prior brentuximab vedotin exposure differed. Repertoires were generated with immunoSEQ multiplex PCR, while TCRdb's copy carries only in-frame clones and drops some. The data show about 24,000 clones, about 86% seen once. The origin of this receptor is a human donor with classical Hodgkin lymphoma. The specimen comprised peripheral blood mononuclear cells (PBMCs), sampled before the fourth cycle of nivolumab.

CDR3 sequence (DNA): TGCGCCAGCAGCTTTTGGGGGAGAGATACGCAGTATTTT. Protein: CASSFWGRDTQYF. The chain has TRBV5-1 and TRBJ2-3, with D possibly being TRBD1 or TRBD2 (5 bases each). The V end lost 2 bases, the J end lost 5 bases, and 9 bases lay between the germline ends. The germline gives CDR1 SGHRS, CDR2 YFSETQ. CDR3 length: 13 amino acids.